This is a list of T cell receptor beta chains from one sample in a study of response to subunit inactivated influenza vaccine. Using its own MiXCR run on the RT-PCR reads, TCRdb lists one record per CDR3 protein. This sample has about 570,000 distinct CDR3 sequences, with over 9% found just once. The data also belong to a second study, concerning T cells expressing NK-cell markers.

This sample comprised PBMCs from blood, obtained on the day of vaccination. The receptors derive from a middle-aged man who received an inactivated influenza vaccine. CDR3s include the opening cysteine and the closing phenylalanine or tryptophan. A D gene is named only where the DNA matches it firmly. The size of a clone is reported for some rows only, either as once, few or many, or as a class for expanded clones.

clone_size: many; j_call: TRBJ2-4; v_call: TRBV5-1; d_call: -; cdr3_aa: CASSLSDKNIQYF; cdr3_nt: TGCGCCAGCAGCTTGTCGGATAAAAACATTCAGTACTTC
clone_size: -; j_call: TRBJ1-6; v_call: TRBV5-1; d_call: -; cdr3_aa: CASSMDIVSPLHF; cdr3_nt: TGCGCCAGCAGCATGGACATCGTTTCACCCCTCCACTTT
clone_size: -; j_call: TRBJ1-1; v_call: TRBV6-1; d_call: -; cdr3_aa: CASRRGGDLREPAFF; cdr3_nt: TGTGCCAGCAGGAGGGGCGGGGACCTTCGCGAACCAGCTTTCTTT
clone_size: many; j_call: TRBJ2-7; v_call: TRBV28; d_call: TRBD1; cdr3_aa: CASSLYLRGQGFEQYF; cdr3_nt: TGTGCCAGCAGTTTATACCTTAGGGGACAGGGCTTTGAGCAGTACTTC
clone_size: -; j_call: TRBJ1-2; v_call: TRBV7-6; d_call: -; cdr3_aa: CASSFVGALTDGYTF; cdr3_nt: TGTGCCAGCAGCTTTGTAGGGGCGCTTACGGATGGCTACACCTTC
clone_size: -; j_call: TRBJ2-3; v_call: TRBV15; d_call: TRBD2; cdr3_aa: CATSRGTSGGAMGTDTQYF; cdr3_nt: TGTGCCACCAGCAGAGGTACTAGCGGGGGGGCCATGGGCACAGATACGCAGTATTTT
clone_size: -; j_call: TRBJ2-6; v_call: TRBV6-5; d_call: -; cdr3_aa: CASSFLRVSGANVLTF; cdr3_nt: TGTGCCAGCAGTTTCCTCAGGGTCTCTGGGGCCAACGTCCTGACTTTC
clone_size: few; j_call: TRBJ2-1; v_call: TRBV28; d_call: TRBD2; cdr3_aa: CASSRSAGEGWVF; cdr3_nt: TGTGCCAGCAGTCGAAGTGCGGGAGAGGGTTGGGTCTTC
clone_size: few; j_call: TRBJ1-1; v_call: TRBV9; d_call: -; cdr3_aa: CASSVEGAWAEAFF; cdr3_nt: TGTGCCAGCAGCGTAGAAGGGGCCTGGGCTGAAGCTTTCTTT
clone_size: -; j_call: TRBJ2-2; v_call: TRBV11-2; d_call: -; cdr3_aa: CASSARSYLGPITGELFF; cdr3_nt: TGTGCCAGCAGCGCGCGTAGCTATTTGGGACCTATCACCGGGGAGCTGTTTTTT
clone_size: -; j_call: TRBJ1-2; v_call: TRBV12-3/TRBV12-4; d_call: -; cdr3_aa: CASSFAGGATHGYTF; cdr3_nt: TGTGCCAGCAGTTTTGCCGGGGGCGCAACCCATGGCTACACCTTC
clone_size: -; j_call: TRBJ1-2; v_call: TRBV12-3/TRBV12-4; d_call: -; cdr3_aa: CASSAHQQAPYGYTF; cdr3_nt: TGTGCCAGCAGCGCTCACCAACAGGCTCCCTATGGCTACACCTTC
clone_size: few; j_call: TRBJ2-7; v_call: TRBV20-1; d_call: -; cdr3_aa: CSARVVGSYEQYF; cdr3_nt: TGCAGTGCTAGAGTAGTCGGTTCCTACGAGCAGTACTTC
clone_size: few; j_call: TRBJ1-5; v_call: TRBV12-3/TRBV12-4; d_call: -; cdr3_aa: CASSLGSSGPINQPQHF; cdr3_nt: TGTGCCAGCAGTTTAGGTTCATCGGGACCGATCAATCAGCCCCAGCATTTT
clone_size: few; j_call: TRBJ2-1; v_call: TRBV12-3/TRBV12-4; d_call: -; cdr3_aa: CASSGRGGLDNEQFF; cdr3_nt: TGTGCCAGCAGCGGGCGCGGCGGGTTGGACAATGAGCAGTTCTTC
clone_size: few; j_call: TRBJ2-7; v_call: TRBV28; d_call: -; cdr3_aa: CASSAMESYEQYF; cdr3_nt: TGTGCCAGCAGCGCCATGGAGTCCTACGAGCAGTACTTC
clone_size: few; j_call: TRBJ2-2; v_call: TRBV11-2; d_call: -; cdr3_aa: CASSLGRSPNTGELFF; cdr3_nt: TGTGCCAGCAGCTTAGGCAGGAGCCCGAACACCGGGGAGCTGTTTTTT
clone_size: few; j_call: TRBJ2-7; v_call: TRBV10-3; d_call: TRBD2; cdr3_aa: CAISEYAGDYEQYF; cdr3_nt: TGTGCCATCAGTGAGTATGCGGGAGACTACGAGCAGTACTTC
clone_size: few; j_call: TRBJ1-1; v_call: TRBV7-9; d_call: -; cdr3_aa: CASSNRQRPLEAEAFF; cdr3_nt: TGTGCCAGCAGTAACAGGCAGAGACCTTTAGAGGCTGAAGCTTTCTTT
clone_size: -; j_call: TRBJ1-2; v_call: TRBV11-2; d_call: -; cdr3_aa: CASSLQRDRLGGYTF; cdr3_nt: TGTGCCAGCAGCTTACAACGGGACCGCCTAGGTGGCTACACCTTC
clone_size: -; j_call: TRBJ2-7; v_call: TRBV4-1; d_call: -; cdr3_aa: CASSQEEQAYEQYF; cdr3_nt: TGCGCCAGCAGCCAAGAGGAACAGGCCTACGAGCAGTACTTC
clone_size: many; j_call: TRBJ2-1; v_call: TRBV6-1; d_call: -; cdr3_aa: CASSLGISYNEQFF; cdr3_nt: TGTGCCAGCAGCCTTGGCATCTCCTACAATGAGCAGTTCTTC
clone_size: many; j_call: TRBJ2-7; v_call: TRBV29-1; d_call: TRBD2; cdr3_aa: CSVNGLAGAYEQYF; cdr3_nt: TGCAGCGTAAACGGACTAGCGGGAGCCTATGAGCAGTACTTC
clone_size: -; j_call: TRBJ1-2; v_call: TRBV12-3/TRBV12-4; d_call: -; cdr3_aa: CASSLGQFFLNGYTF; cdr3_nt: TGTGCCAGCAGTTTAGGACAGTTTTTTCTTAATGGCTACACCTTC
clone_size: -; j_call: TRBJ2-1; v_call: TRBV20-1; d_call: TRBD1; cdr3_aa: CSALTGSSKNEQFF; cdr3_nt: TGCAGTGCTTTGACAGGGAGTTCGAAGAATGAGCAGTTCTTC
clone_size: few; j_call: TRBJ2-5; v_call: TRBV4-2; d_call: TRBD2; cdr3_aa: CASSQAGTSGRLSQETQYF; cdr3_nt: TGTGCCAGCAGCCAAGCCGGGACTAGCGGACGTCTTAGCCAAGAGACCCAGTACTTC
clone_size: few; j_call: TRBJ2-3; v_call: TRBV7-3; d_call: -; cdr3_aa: CASSPNRLDTDTQYF; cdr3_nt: TGTGCCAGCAGTCCCAATAGGCTAGACACAGATACGCAGTATTTT
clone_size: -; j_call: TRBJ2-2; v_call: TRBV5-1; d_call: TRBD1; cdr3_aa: CASDPGQTNTGELFF; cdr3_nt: TGCGCCAGTGACCCGGGACAGACGAACACCGGGGAGCTGTTTTTT
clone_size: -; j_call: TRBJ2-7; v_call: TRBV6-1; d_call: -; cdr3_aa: CASSASGTPSYEQYF; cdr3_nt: TGTGCCAGCAGTGCCTCCGGGACGCCCTCCTACGAGCAGTACTTC
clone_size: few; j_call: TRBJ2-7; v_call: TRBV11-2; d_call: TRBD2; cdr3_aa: CASSEERGGVYEQYF; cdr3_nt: TGTGCCAGCAGCGAAGAACGCGGGGGGGTCTACGAGCAGTACTTC
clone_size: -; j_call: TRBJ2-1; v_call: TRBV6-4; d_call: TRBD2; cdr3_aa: CASSRGGPGEQFF; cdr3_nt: TGTGCCAGCAGTCGGGGAGGGCCGGGTGAGCAGTTCTTC
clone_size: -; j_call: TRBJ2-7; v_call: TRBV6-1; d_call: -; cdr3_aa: CASREFRAGEQYF; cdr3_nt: TGTGCCAGCAGAGAATTCCGGGCAGGCGAGCAGTACTTC
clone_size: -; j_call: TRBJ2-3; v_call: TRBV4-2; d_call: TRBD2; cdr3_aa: CASSQDRLAGDTQYF; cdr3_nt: TGTGCCAGCAGCCAAGATCGGCTAGCGGGAGATACGCAGTATTTT
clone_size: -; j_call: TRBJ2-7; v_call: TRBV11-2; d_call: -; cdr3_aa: CASQLTPGQAISYEQYF; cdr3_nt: TGTGCCAGCCAACTTACCCCGGGACAAGCCATCTCCTACGAGCAGTACTTC
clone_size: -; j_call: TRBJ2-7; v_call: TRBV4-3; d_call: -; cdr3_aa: CASSQEYYRSEQYF; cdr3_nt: TGCGCCAGCAGCCAAGAGTATTACCGGAGCGAGCAGTACTTC
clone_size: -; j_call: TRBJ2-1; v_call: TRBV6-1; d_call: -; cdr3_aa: CASSLLGVGYNEQFF; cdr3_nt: TGTGCCAGCAGCCTGCTCGGCGTCGGCTACAATGAGCAGTTCTTC
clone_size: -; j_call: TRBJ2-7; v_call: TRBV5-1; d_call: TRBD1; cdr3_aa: CASSYGTGSPYEQYF; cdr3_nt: TGCGCCAGCAGCTACGGGACAGGGAGCCCCTACGAGCAGTACTTC
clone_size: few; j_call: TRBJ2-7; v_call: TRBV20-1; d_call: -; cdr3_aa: CSARYGPPYEQYF; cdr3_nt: TGCAGTGCTAGATACGGACCACCCTACGAGCAGTACTTC
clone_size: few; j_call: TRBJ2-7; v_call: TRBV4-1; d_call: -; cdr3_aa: CASSQVGWYEQYF; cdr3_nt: TGCGCCAGCAGCCAAGTCGGGTGGTACGAGCAGTACTTC
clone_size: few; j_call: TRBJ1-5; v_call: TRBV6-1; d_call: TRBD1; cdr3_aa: CASMDRAGYQPQHF; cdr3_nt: TGTGCCAGCATGGACAGGGCTGGGTACCAGCCCCAGCATTTT
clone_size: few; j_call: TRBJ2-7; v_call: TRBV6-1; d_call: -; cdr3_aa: CASFRDPSSYEQYF; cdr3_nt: TGTGCCAGTTTCCGGGACCCAAGCTCCTACGAGCAGTACTTC
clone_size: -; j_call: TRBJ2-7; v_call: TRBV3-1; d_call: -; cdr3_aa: CASSQGVLYEQYF; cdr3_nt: TGTGCCAGCAGCCAAGGGGTTTTATACGAGCAGTACTTC
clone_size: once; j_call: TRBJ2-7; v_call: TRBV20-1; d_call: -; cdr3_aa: CSASMVQRIIYEQYF; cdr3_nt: TGCAGTGCTAGCATGGTCCAGCGGATAATCTACGAGCAGTACTTC
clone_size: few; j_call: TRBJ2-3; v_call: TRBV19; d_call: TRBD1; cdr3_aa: CASSPRGQEFADTQYF; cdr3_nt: TGTGCCAGTAGTCCGAGGGGACAGGAGTTCGCAGATACGCAGTATTTT
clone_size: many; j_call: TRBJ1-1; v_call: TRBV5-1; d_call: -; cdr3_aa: CASSEGGLRGTEAFF; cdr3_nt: TGCGCCAGCAGCGAGGGAGGCTTAAGGGGCACTGAAGCTTTCTTT
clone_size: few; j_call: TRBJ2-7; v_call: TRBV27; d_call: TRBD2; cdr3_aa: CASSSPQREGYEQYF; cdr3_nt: TGTGCCAGCAGTTCGCCCCAGCGGGAGGGCTACGAGCAGTACTTC